This T cell receptor (beta chain) was sequenced during a study of T cells in Graves' hyperthyroidism and ophthalmopathy. Study results and caveats: Blood also held most thyroid clonotypes expanded beyond 0.001.

This CDR3 comprises 15 residues. Germline CDR1 SNHLY, CDR2 FYNNEI. Unmatched junction bases numbered 7, after V lost 4 bases and J lost 5 bases. Patients aged 18 to 65 with hyperthyroidism were newly diagnosed, with duration under 2 months. What was amplified from RNA transcripts were TCR beta CDR3 regions. The HTBI primer set was used in a first-round RT-PCR of the TCR CDR3. TCRdb recomputed calls from the multiplex PCR reads with MiXCR, one row per CDR3 protein. The table lists about 540,000 distinct CDR3 sequences, around 46% of them singletons, with about 8.3% in the top ten. A note on this clonotype: Its target is not known.

The source of this sequence is a woman aged 18-29 years with Graves' hyperthyroidism. V is TRBV2 and J is TRBJ2-5, with 10 positions matching TRBD1. What was sequenced was peripheral blood or thyroid tissue (not recorded which). The CDR3 nucleotides are TGTGCCAGCAGTGCCGGGACAGGGGTGGATGAGACCCAGTACTTC. It translates to CASSAGTGVDETQYF.